These T cell receptor beta chains were read from a single sample in a study of memory CD4+ T cells and cytomegalovirus serostatus. The assay was immunoSEQ multiplex PCR, and TCRdb's table has in-frame clones only and misses some. The repertoire holds tens of thousands of clones, with 70% to 80% as singletons. Sequenced input: memory CD4+ T cells from blood. The receptors shown here come from an adult in good health and CMV-seropositive. Both conserved end residues are trimmed from each CDR3. Fields, in order: J gene, D gene, clone size, V gene, CDR3 protein. The D gene is left open where the match is weak. Part of the rows lack a size; the others show once, few, many or a class for expanded clones.

J: TRBJ1-3
D: -
size: -
V: TRBV7-3
CDR3: ASSLGDGSGNTIY

J: TRBJ1-2
D: -
size: -
V: TRBV5-4
CDR3: ASRVMAGRYGYT

J: TRBJ2-7
D: -
size: -
V: TRBV19
CDR3: ASSIVGTPPYEQY

J: TRBJ2-4
D: -
size: -
V: TRBV29-1
CDR3: SVEGGALAKNIQY

J: TRBJ2-2
D: -
size: -
V: TRBV19
CDR3: ASSMQAIGELF

J: TRBJ1-2
D: TRBD1
size: -
V: TRBV6-1
CDR3: ASRETGGSSYT

J: TRBJ1-2
D: TRBD1
size: -
V: TRBV2
CDR3: ASSGSRTGLRGYT

J: TRBJ2-3
D: TRBD2
size: -
V: TRBV2
CDR3: ASSVDGRGDPTDTQY

J: TRBJ2-7
D: TRBD2
size: -
V: TRBV10-2
CDR3: ASSVKRGAYEQY

J: TRBJ2-2
D: -
size: -
V: TRBV6-1
CDR3: ASSEAGMNTGELF

J: TRBJ2-1
D: TRBD2
size: -
V: TRBV11-2
CDR3: ASSRTGTRPYNEQF

J: TRBJ1-4
D: TRBD1
size: once
V: TRBV11-2
CDR3: ASSLTQTGAREKLF

J: TRBJ1-4
D: -
size: -
V: TRBV28
CDR3: ASSPNWGQGSEKLF

J: TRBJ1-1
D: -
size: -
V: TRBV11-2
CDR3: ASSLDRNTEAF

J: TRBJ1-1
D: -
size: -
V: TRBV9
CDR3: ASSPMTLGTEAF

J: TRBJ2-7
D: -
size: -
V: TRBV18
CDR3: ASSPPGHEQY

J: TRBJ2-7
D: -
size: -
V: TRBV13
CDR3: ASSFSGEQY

J: TRBJ2-7
D: -
size: -
V: TRBV5-1
CDR3: ASSLAINYSRAAGQY

J: TRBJ2-1
D: TRBD2
size: -
V: TRBV4-1
CDR3: ASSQRRIAGDDEQF

J: TRBJ2-7
D: TRBD2
size: once
V: TRBV10-3
CDR3: AISTGAGLAGGTSSYEQY

J: TRBJ2-7
D: TRBD2
size: -
V: TRBV7-8
CDR3: ASSLGLAGGLSYEQY

J: TRBJ2-2
D: -
size: -
V: TRBV28
CDR3: ASRTEDRDTGELF

J: TRBJ1-5
D: TRBD1
size: -
V: TRBV25-1
CDR3: ASRGQGGNQPQH

J: TRBJ1-5
D: TRBD1
size: -
V: TRBV15
CDR3: ATSILDRGDGPQH

J: TRBJ2-6
D: -
size: few
V: TRBV19
CDR3: ASCVGGANVLT

J: TRBJ1-5
D: -
size: -
V: TRBV27
CDR3: ASSLSQASNQPQH

J: TRBJ1-1
D: -
size: -
V: TRBV10-3
CDR3: AISDYLRVATEAF

J: TRBJ2-5
D: -
size: -
V: TRBV28
CDR3: ASQRGVETQY

J: TRBJ1-6
D: -
size: -
V: TRBV5-1
CDR3: ASSLDGADNSPLH

J: TRBJ1-6
D: -
size: once
V: TRBV7-9
CDR3: ASSLAAQAGTLH

J: TRBJ2-5
D: TRBD2
size: -
V: TRBV28
CDR3: ASSLYSGGETQY

J: TRBJ1-5
D: -
size: many
V: TRBV9
CDR3: ASSPRESNQPQH

J: TRBJ1-5
D: TRBD1
size: -
V: TRBV14
CDR3: ASSHGDRSINQPQH

J: TRBJ2-1
D: TRBD1
size: -
V: TRBV20-1
CDR3: SGTDRARF

J: TRBJ2-7
D: -
size: -
V: TRBV28
CDR3: ASSPSGSSSYEQY

J: TRBJ2-1
D: TRBD1
size: -
V: TRBV27
CDR3: ASSSGRGLEQF

J: TRBJ1-1
D: TRBD1
size: few
V: TRBV29-1
CDR3: SVATGGGTEAF

J: TRBJ1-1
D: -
size: -
V: TRBV4-1
CDR3: ASSQGVLNTEAF

J: TRBJ2-7
D: TRBD2
size: -
V: TRBV11-3
CDR3: ASNGTSGGPSGEQY

J: TRBJ1-5
D: -
size: -
V: TRBV11-2
CDR3: ASSSARQGHQPQH

J: TRBJ2-7
D: -
size: -
V: TRBV5-4
CDR3: ASSLEWGSEGEQY

J: TRBJ1-4
D: -
size: -
V: TRBV19
CDR3: ASSGQLNEKLF

J: TRBJ2-7
D: TRBD2
size: few
V: TRBV2
CDR3: ASRLADTTYEQY

J: TRBJ2-5
D: -
size: -
V: TRBV18
CDR3: ASSPRQAETQY

J: TRBJ1-2
D: TRBD1
size: -
V: TRBV11-2
CDR3: ASSSPPGQAPNWRGYT

J: TRBJ1-6
D: -
size: -
V: TRBV5-1
CDR3: ASSLERSSYNSPLH

J: TRBJ2-3
D: TRBD2
size: -
V: TRBV5-4
CDR3: ASSGGTSGRTDTQY

J: TRBJ2-2
D: -
size: -
V: TRBV4-2
CDR3: ASSQEFSSVPGELF